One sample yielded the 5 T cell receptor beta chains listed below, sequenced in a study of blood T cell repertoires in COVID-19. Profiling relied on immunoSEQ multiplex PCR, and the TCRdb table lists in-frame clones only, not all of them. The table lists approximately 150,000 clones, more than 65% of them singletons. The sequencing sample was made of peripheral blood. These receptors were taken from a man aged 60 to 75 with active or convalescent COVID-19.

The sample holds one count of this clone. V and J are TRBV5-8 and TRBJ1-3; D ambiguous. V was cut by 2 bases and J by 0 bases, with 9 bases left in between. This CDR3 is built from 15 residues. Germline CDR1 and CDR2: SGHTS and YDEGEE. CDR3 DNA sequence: TGTGCCAGCAGCTTTGACATCCGCTCTGGAAACACCATATATTTT. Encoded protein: CASSFDIRSGNTIYF.

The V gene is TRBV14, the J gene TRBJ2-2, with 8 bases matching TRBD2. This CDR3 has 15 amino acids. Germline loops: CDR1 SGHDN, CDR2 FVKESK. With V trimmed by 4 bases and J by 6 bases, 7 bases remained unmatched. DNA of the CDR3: TGTGCCAGCAGCCTAGGGGCAGCGGGGGCCGGGGAGCTGTTTTTT. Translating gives CASSLGAAGAGELFF. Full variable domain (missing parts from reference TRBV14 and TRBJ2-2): EAGVTQFPSHSVIEKGQTVTLRCDPISGHDNLYWYRRVMGKEIKFLLHFVKESKQDESGMPNNRFLAERTGGTYSTLKVQPAELEDSGVYFCASSLGAAGAGELFFGEGSRLTVL.

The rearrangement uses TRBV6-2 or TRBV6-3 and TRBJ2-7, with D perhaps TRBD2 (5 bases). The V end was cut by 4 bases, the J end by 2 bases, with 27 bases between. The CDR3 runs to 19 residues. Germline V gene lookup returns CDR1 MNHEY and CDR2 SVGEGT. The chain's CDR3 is CASSSTVIKRVGKAYEQYV. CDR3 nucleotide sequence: TGTGCCAGCAGTTCAACTGTGATAAAGAGGGTCGGGAAGGCCTACGAGCAGTACGTC.

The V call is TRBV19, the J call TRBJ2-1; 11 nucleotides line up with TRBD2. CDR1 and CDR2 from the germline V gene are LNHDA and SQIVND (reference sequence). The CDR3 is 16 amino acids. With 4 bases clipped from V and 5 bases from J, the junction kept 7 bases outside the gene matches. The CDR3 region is CASSRGRTSGHNEQFF. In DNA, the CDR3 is TGTGCCAGTAGTAGGGGACGGACTAGCGGGCACAATGAGCAGTTCTTC.

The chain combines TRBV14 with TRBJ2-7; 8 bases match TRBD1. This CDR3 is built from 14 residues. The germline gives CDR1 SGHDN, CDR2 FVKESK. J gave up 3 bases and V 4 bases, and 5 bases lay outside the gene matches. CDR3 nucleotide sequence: TGTGCCAGCAGCCCCGGGACAGGACGCTACGAGCAGTACTTC. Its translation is CASSPGTGRYEQYF.